Each of the 9 T cell receptor beta chains below was sequenced from the same sample in a study of T cells after yellow fever vaccination. TCRdb processed the 5' RACE reads anew with MiXCR; each CDR3 protein has one entry. Of a few hundred thousand distinct CDR3 sequences in the sample, 7% to 10% are singletons; the top ten hold approximately 15%. The sequencing here drew on PBMCs, taken more than 40 days after the first yellow fever vaccination. The receptors stem from a man between 18 and 35 years old who received the YFV17D yellow fever vaccine.

A few counts support this clonotype. The chain joins TRBV5-6 to TRBJ1-1, with a possible D match to TRBD1 (5 bases). Trimming took 0 bases from V and 10 from J, leaving 16 bases between them. CDR1 is SGHDT and CDR2 is YYEEEE in the germline V gene. The CDR3 length is 14 residues. CDR3 coding DNA: TGTGCCAGCAGCTTGGCTTACAGGCCGGTACGAGCTTTCTTT. Amino acids: CASSLAYRPVRAFF.

The gene calls are TRBV5-1 and TRBJ2-7; perhaps TRBD2 as D (5 bases). V was clipped by 6 bases and J by 7 bases, with 11 bases between them. Per the germline V gene, CDR1 is SGHRS and CDR2 is YFSETQ. This CDR3 has 11 residues. CDR3 bases: TGCGCCAGCACCAAGGGAGCAGAGCAGTACTTC. It specifies CASTKGAEQYF.

The chain joins TRBV20-1 to TRBJ2-3; D remains unclear. CDR1 and CDR2 (germline): DFQATT, SNEGSKA (reference sequence). CDR3 length: 16 amino acids. V gave up 1 base and J gave up 0 bases, with 14 bases separating them. The CDR3, as DNA: TGCAGTGCTAGAGTAGTAGGAGATACTAGCACAGATACGCAGTATTTT. This translates into CSARVVGDTSTDTQYF.

This clonotype has a handful of counts. The chain joins TRBV6-5 to TRBJ2-7; D ambiguous. The germline V and J ends were trimmed by 4 bases and 0 bases, with 13 bases remaining between them. CDR3 length: 15 residues. CDR1 and CDR2 from the germline V gene are MNHEY and SVGAGI. The CDR3 coding sequence is TGTGCCAGCAGTTCACTCGGCCCCCTCTCCTACGAGCAGTACTTC. Encoded protein: CASSSLGPLSYEQYF.

This chain connects TRBV5-5 to TRBJ1-3, with no clear D. The V gene's germline CDR1 is SGHKS and CDR2 YYEKEE (reference sequence). V was trimmed by 4 bases and J by 0 bases, leaving 14 bases between them. The length of the CDR3 is 16 residues. This CDR3 reads CASSLLLSASGNTIYF. CDR3 coding DNA: TGTGCCAGCAGCCTCCTACTGTCCGCCTCTGGAAACACCATATATTTT.

This clonotype occurred many times. An end of the junction differs from the germline gene, which may be a read error. CDR3 protein: CASSFGGTEAFF. The CDR3 DNA is TGCGCCAGCAGCTTCGGGGGCACTGAAGCTTTCTTT. This chain joins TRBV12-3 or TRBV12-4 and TRBJ1-1; D is possibly TRBD1 (5 bases). This CDR3 comprises 12 residues.

This chain links TRBV20-1 with TRBJ1-1; 7 nucleotides line up with TRBD1. With V trimmed by 0 bases and J by 0 bases, 10 bases remained unmatched. The CDR3 extends over 17 amino acids. The germline V gene encodes CDR1 DFQATT and CDR2 SNEGSKA (reference sequence). The chain's CDR3 is CSARDLRGGQLNTEAFF. The CDR3 DNA reads TGCAGTGCTAGAGATCTTCGGGGGGGACAGTTGAACACTGAAGCTTTCTTT.

The gene calls are TRBV20-1 and TRBJ1-1; TRBD1 matches 8 bases. V trimming: 6 bases; J trimming: 4 bases; junction bases outside the gene matches: 10. CDR1 is DFQATT, CDR2 SNEGSKA, per germline (reference sequence). This CDR3 contains 14 residues. CDR3 loop: CSAPTTGGGTEAFF. The CDR3 region has the DNA TGCAGTGCCCCAACCACAGGGGGGGGCACTGAAGCTTTCTTT.

V usage is TRBV7-2 and J usage is TRBJ1-1; no reliable D call. V was clipped by 6 bases and J by 4 bases, with 12 bases between them. Germline assignment: CDR1 SGHTA and CDR2 FQGNSA. This CDR3 contains 13 residues. In DNA form, the CDR3 reads TGTGCCAGCAGAATATATACTAGCACTGAAGCTTTCTTT. Translation: CASRIYTSTEAFF.